One sample yielded the 32 T cell receptor beta chains listed below, sequenced in a study of T cell responses to AZD1222 COVID-19 vaccine. Sequencing was performed with immunoSEQ multiplex PCR; in TCRdb, only in-frame clones are kept and a portion is missing. The sample lists approximately 150,000 clones, under 95% occurring once. Sequences were derived from peripheral blood, sampled 28 days after the second AZD1222 dose. These receptors were collected from an adult who received the AZD1222 COVID-19 vaccine.

V is TRBV18 and J is TRBJ2-7, with D possibly being TRBD1 (6 bases). CDR1 and CDR2 (germline): KGHSH, LQKENI. V shed 3 bases and J shed 5 bases, with 17 bases lying between them. The CDR3 length is 15 residues. The CDR3 sequence: CASSPQGHEVNEQYF. The CDR3 DNA reads as TGTGCCAGCTCACCCCAGGGGCACGAAGTAAACGAGCAGTACTTC.

V gene TRBV27 combines with J gene TRBJ2-3, with 11 bases matching TRBD1. Germline CDR1 reads MNHEY; CDR2 reads SMNVEV (reference sequence). V lost 1 base to trimming and J lost 5 bases; unmatched junction nucleotides: 8. This CDR3 region has 17 residues. The CDR3 is CASSLWAPGQGVDTQYF. The CDR3 DNA is TGTGCCAGCAGTTTATGGGCTCCGGGACAGGGGGTAGATACGCAGTATTTT.

V is TRBV19 and J is TRBJ1-3; D call uncertain. The V and J ends lost 2 bases and 0 bases respectively, with 17 bases between them. The CDR3 sequence is 18 residues long. Germline CDR1 reads LNHDA; CDR2 reads SQIVND (reference sequence). CDR3: CASSIRWAGDRSGNTIYF. CDR3 DNA sequence: TGTGCCAGTAGTATACGGTGGGCAGGCGACCGCTCTGGAAACACCATATATTTT.

The V call is TRBV28, the J call TRBJ1-5, with D unclear. Trimming pared 5 bases from V and 2 bases from J, leaving 13 bases between. The CDR3 spans 15 residues. The germline V gene encodes CDR1 MDHEN and CDR2 SYDVKM. CDR3 DNA sequence: TGTGCCAGCAGTGCTCTAAATCCCGGCAATCAGCCCCAGCATTTT. It specifies CASSALNPGNQPQHF.

The V call is TRBV7-2, the J call TRBJ2-1; D is tentatively TRBD1 or TRBD2 (6 bases each). The germline V gene has CDR1 SGHTA and CDR2 FQGNSA. This CDR3 spans 16 amino acids. Trimming removed 4 bases from V and 8 bases from J, with 21 bases in between. CDR3 sequence reads: CASSSRRGGSGDEQFF. The CDR3 DNA follows: TGTGCCAGCAGCTCAAGAAGAGGGGGGTCTGGTGATGAGCAGTTCTTC.

To note about this clone: The sample has other DNA sequences that encode this CDR3 too. The J gene is TRBJ2-2, the V gene TRBV7-6; D is unclear. This CDR3 spans 14 amino acids. Trimming took off 1 base at V and 5 bases at J, with 8 bases between the two ends. Looked up from germline, CDR1 is SGHVS and CDR2 is FNYEAQ. As DNA, the CDR3 is TGTGCCAGCAGCTTAGGGGCAGGAACCGGGGAGCTGTTTTTT. It specifies CASSLGAGTGELFF. Combining the CDR3 with reference TRBV7-6 and TRBJ2-2 gives the whole variable domain GAGVSQSPRYKVTKRGQDVALRCDPISGHVSLYWYRQALGQGPEFLTYFNYEAQQDKSGLPNDRFSAERPEGSISTLTIQRTEQRDSAMYRCASSLGAGTGELFFGEGSRLTVL.

As concerns this clone: One junction end disagrees with the germline gene, perhaps due to a read error. The gene calls are TRBV12-3 or TRBV12-4 and TRBJ1-1; D is unclear. The CDR3 contains 13 residues. The CDR3 protein is CASSLMGDTQAFF. For the CDR3, the DNA is TGTGCCAGCAGTTTAATGGGAGACACTCAAGCTTTCTTT.

The chain has TRBV6-5 and TRBJ1-3, with 9 positions matching TRBD1. The germline gives CDR1 MNHEY, CDR2 SVGAGI. The CDR3 has 15 amino acids. Trimming cost V 6 bases and J 4 bases; bases outside gene matches: 7. The CDR3 protein is CASSTDRGAGNTIYF. In DNA, the CDR3 is TGTGCCAGCAGCACCGACAGGGGGGCGGGAAACACCATATATTTT.

The chain links TRBV2 to TRBJ1-4, with D tentatively TRBD1 (5 bases). The CDR3 covers 14 residues. Trimming shortened V by 7 bases and J by 8 bases, and 17 bases separated the two germline ends. Germline CDR1 SNHLY, CDR2 FYNNEI. CDR3 in amino acids: CASKLDGGLEKLFF. CDR3 DNA: TGTGCCAGCAAACTGGACGGGGGGTTGGAAAAACTGTTTTTT. Full variable domain (remainder filled in from reference TRBV2 and TRBJ1-4): EPEVTQTPSHQVTQMGQEVILRCVPISNHLYFYWYRQILGQKVEFLVSFYNNEISEKSEIFDDQFSVERPDGSNFTLKIRSTKLEDSAMYFCASKLDGGLEKLFFGSGTQLSVL.

The chain has TRBV6-5 and TRBJ1-6; 10 bases align to TRBD1. The CDR3 loop spans 14 amino acids. CDR1 and CDR2 (germline): MNHEY, SVGAGI. V trimming: 7 bases; J trimming: 9 bases; junction bases outside the gene matches: 6. The CDR3: CASNEGTGASPLHF. CDR3 sequence (DNA): TGTGCCAGCAACGAGGGGACAGGGGCTTCACCCCTCCACTTT.

The CDR3 nucleotides read TGCGCCAGCAGCTCAGCGGGGACAGACACCGGGGAGCTGTTTTTT. Encoded protein: CASSSAGTDTGELFF. The chain employs TRBV5-1 and TRBJ2-2; TRBD1 or TRBD2 may be the D gene (7 bases each). V gave up 3 bases and J gave up 3 bases, with 12 bases separating them. The V gene's germline CDR1 is SGHRS and CDR2 YFSETQ. The CDR3 is 15 amino acids.

The rearrangement uses TRBV3-1 (or the pseudogene TRBV3-2) and TRBJ1-5; D gene unclear. V lost 2 bases to trimming and J lost 8 bases, with 10 bases between them. The CDR3 is 13 residues long. Per the germline V gene, CDR1 is LGHDT and CDR2 is YNNKEL (reference sequence). CDR3 region: CASSQRRREPQHF. In DNA, the CDR3 is TGTGCCAGCAGCCAAAGGCGGCGCGAGCCCCAGCATTTT.

This rearrangement joins TRBV27 to TRBJ2-1, with D possibly being TRBD1 (6 bases). Trimming removed 5 bases at V and 4 bases at J, with 18 bases between. This CDR3 contains 16 residues. In germline, CDR1 is MNHEY, CDR2 SMNVEV (reference sequence). CDR3 amino acids: CASSPMTGRGYNEQFF. CDR3 nucleotides: TGTGCCAGCAGTCCCATGACAGGACGGGGTTACAATGAGCAGTTCTTC.

This rearrangement joins TRBV21-1 to TRBJ2-3; the table assigns TRBD1, which was not confirmed against the DNA. TRBV21-1 is shown as a pseudogene. CDR3 length: 16 residues. The CDR3, as DNA: TGTGCCAGCAGCCCCCGGACAGCCCCTAGCACAGATACGCAGTATTTT. Translated, it gives CASSPRTAPSTDTQYF.

The gene calls are TRBV4-1 and TRBJ1-2; D possibly corresponds to TRBD1 (5 bases). The CDR3 extends over 16 amino acids. The germline V and J ends were trimmed by 0 bases and 2 bases, with 13 bases remaining between them. Germline V lookup: CDR1 MGHRA, CDR2 YSYEKL. CDR3 in amino acids: CASSQDHTGVNYGYTF. The CDR3 nucleotides are TGCGCCAGCAGCCAAGATCACACAGGAGTGAACTATGGCTACACCTTC.

V usage is TRBV29-1 and J usage is TRBJ1-1; D unclear. The CDR3 extends over 12 amino acids. Trimming left V 4 bases short and J 1 base short, with 7 bases between. Per the germline V gene, CDR1 is SQVTM and CDR2 is ANQGSEA. The CDR3 DNA follows: TGCAGCGTTGTGAGACAGAACACTGAAGCTTTCTTT. It yields the protein CSVVRQNTEAFF.

Remarks on this clone: Other DNA variants within this sample encode the same CDR3. CDR3 sequence (DNA): TGTGCCAGCTCAAGGGCCCCTGGAAACACCATATATTTT. It translates to CASSRAPGNTIYF. The genes are TRBV6-5 and TRBJ1-3; D is unresolved. This CDR3 contains 13 residues. The germline V gene encodes CDR1 MNHEY and CDR2 SVGAGI. V gave up 8 bases and J gave up 2 bases, with 10 bases separating them.

This chain joins TRBV6-5 and TRBJ1-1; possible D gene TRBD1, 5 bases. CDR1 is MNHEY, CDR2 SVGAGI, per germline. Trimming took off 5 bases at V and 6 bases at J, with 13 bases between the two ends. The CDR3 is 13 amino acids. CDR3 loop: CASSRGPGAEAFF. The CDR3 coding sequence is TGTGCCAGCAGTCGAGGGCCGGGGGCTGAAGCTTTCTTT.

This chain connects TRBV6-6 to TRBJ1-2, with TRBD1 matching 10 bases. CDR1 and CDR2 from the germline V gene are MNHNY and SVGAGI (reference sequence). The trim removed 5 bases at V and 4 bases at J, leaving 13 bases unmatched. CDR3 length: 17 residues. CDR3 in DNA: TGTGCCAGCAGTCCCGCGACAGGGGGCCGTATTTTCTATGGCTACACCTTC. Translating it yields CASSPATGGRIFYGYTF.

The chain links TRBV6-5 to TRBJ2-1; either TRBD1 or TRBD2 may supply D (6 bases each). Between the trimmed V and J ends, which lost 2 bases and 9 bases, there was a span of 14 bases. From germline, CDR1 is MNHEY and CDR2 SVGAGI. This CDR3 is built from 14 residues. This CDR3 reads CASSYPTGGGEQFF. The CDR3 coding sequence is TGTGCCAGCAGTTACCCCACCGGGGGCGGTGAGCAGTTCTTC.

The genes are TRBV2 and TRBJ1-5; TRBD1 might be the D (5 bases). Per the germline V gene, CDR1 is SNHLY and CDR2 is FYNNEI. The V and J ends lost 5 bases and 5 bases respectively, with 10 bases between them. This CDR3 contains 13 residues. DNA of the CDR3: TGTGCCAGCAGTCCAGGGCGTTATCAGCCCCAGCATTTT. Its translation: CASSPGRYQPQHF.

The chain recombines TRBV4-2 with TRBJ1-4; D call uncertain. Between the trimmed V and J ends, which lost 1 base and 14 bases, there was a span of 17 bases. This CDR3 is built from 14 residues. From germline, CDR1 is LGHNA and CDR2 YNFKEQ. The CDR3 sequence: CASSQVEGLTWLFF. CDR3 sequence (DNA): TGTGCCAGCAGCCAAGTTGAGGGTCTGACTTGGCTGTTTTTT.

This chain connects TRBV5-6 to TRBJ1-2; D uncertain. The V gene's germline CDR1 is SGHDT and CDR2 YYEEEE. CDR3 length equals 13 residues. Trimming left V 0 bases short and J 4 bases short, with 7 bases between. The CDR3 coding sequence is TGTGCCAGCAGCTTGGAACGGATCTATGGCTACACCTTC. It yields the protein CASSLERIYGYTF.

The rearrangement uses TRBV3-1 (or the pseudogene TRBV3-2) and TRBJ1-2, with a weak D call TRBD1 (5 bases). With 3 bases removed from V and 4 bases from J, the gap between germline ends came to 12 bases. The CDR3 consists of 14 residues. Germline lookup yields CDR1 LGHDT and CDR2 YNNKEL (reference sequence). CDR3 protein: CASSHPGPPYGYTF. The DNA of the CDR3 is TGTGCCAGCAGCCATCCGGGACCCCCCTATGGCTACACCTTC.

The rearrangement links TRBV21-1 to TRBJ2-2; the table's TRBD1 call for D was not verified on the DNA. TRBV21-1 is a documented pseudogene. The CDR3 loop spans 14 amino acids. The CDR3: CASSATGIAGELFF. For the CDR3, the DNA is TGTGCCAGCAGCGCGACAGGGATTGCCGGGGAGCTGTTTTTT.

This CDR3 is CASSGPQGHNTGELFF. Here the CDR3 DNA reads TGTGCCAGCTCGGGTCCTCAGGGGCATAACACCGGGGAGCTGTTTTTT. The chain uses TRBV18 and TRBJ2-2; a weak D match, TRBD1 (6 bases). V was trimmed by 6 bases and J by 2 bases, leaving 16 bases between them. CDR3 length: 16 residues. The germline CDR1 and CDR2 sequences are KGHSH and LQKENI.

This clone was observed a few times. The gene calls are TRBV4-2 and TRBJ1-3; maybe TRBD1 (5 bases). V lost 1 base and J 0 bases, leaving 10 bases between the germline ends. The CDR3 runs 16 residues. Germline lookup yields CDR1 LGHNA and CDR2 YNFKEQ. CDR3 in DNA: TGTGCCAGCAGCCAAGGGGACGACCGCTCTGGAAACACCATATATTTT. Translated: CASSQGDDRSGNTIYF.

This clone was counted a single time. V and J are TRBV10-2 and TRBJ1-3; 7 bases map to TRBD1. V gave up 5 bases and J gave up 1 base; unmatched junction bases: 8. CDR3 length: 16 residues. Germline V gives CDR1 WSHSY, CDR2 SAAADI. The CDR3 nucleotides are TGCGCCAGCAGTTTTGACAGGGCCTTTTCTGGAAACACCATATATTTT. Translated, it gives CASSFDRAFSGNTIYF.

The chain joins TRBV24-1 to TRBJ1-6; D is undetermined. Trimming pared 10 bases from V and 4 bases from J, leaving 13 bases between. This CDR3 has 14 amino acids. In germline, CDR1 is KGHDR, CDR2 SFDVKD. The CDR3 here is CATLWYRYNSPLHF. In DNA form, the CDR3 reads TGTGCCACATTGTGGTATCGATATAATTCACCCCTCCACTTT.

This chain joins TRBV7-6 and TRBJ2-2, with D perhaps TRBD2 (6 bases). V gave up 1 base and J gave up 1 base, with 10 bases separating them. In germline, CDR1 is SGHVS, CDR2 FNYEAQ. This CDR3 is 16 amino acids long. This chain's CDR3 is CASSLGGTGNTGELFF. CDR3 DNA: TGTGCCAGCAGCTTAGGTGGGACTGGGAACACCGGGGAGCTGTTTTTT.

This chain joins TRBV19 and TRBJ2-7; possibly TRBD1 for D (6 bases). The CDR3 sequence is 12 residues long. Germline-derived CDR1 and CDR2 are LNHDA and SQIVND (reference sequence). Trimming pared 5 bases from V and 3 bases from J, leaving 8 bases between. The CDR3 here is CASSDRYYEQYF. The CDR3 DNA reads TGTGCCAGTAGTGACAGGTACTACGAGCAGTACTTC.

The genes are TRBV11-2 and TRBJ1-3; unclear D gene. Germline V gene lookup returns CDR1 SGHAT and CDR2 FQNNGV. The CDR3 loop spans 16 amino acids. The V gene lost 0 bases and the J gene lost 0 bases, with 9 bases spanning the gap. CDR3 in amino acids: CASSLDLQASGNTIYF. In nucleotides, the CDR3 is TGTGCCAGCAGCTTAGATCTTCAGGCCTCTGGAAACACCATATATTTT.